The present T cell receptor (beta chain) was sequenced within a study of T cell changes during pregnancy in multiple sclerosis. The table came from immunoSEQ multiplex PCR; TCRdb's copy has only in-frame clones and leaves some out. The sample comprises more than 55,000 clones, 90% of which are singletons, and approximately 6.1% rests with the top ten. The receptor comes from a female donor in good health, enrolled as a control in a pregnancy study. Source: peripheral blood, taken in the third trimester of pregnancy.

This CDR3 reads CAWTGGGGYTF. The CDR3 bases are TGTGCCTGGACAGGGGGCGGTGGCTACACCTTC. The rearrangement links TRBV30 to TRBJ1-2; 8 nucleotides match TRBD1. The length of the CDR3 is 11 residues. V lost 4 bases and J lost 7; bases outside the gene matches: 2. Germline lookup yields CDR1 GTSNPN and CDR2 SVGIG (reference sequence). The whole variable domain, remainder taken from reference TRBV30 and TRBJ1-2, is SQTIHQWPATLVQPVGSPLSLECTVEGTSNPNLYWYRQAAGRGLQLLFYSVGIGQISSEVPQNLSASRPQDRQFILSSKKLLLSDSGFYLCAWTGGGGYTFGSGTRLTVV.